This T cell receptor beta chain was recovered during a study of technical replicates of blood from a handful of donors. CDR1 is MGHRA, CDR2 YSYEKL, per germline. The CDR3 is 15 amino acids. The V gene end was trimmed by 2 bases and the J gene end by 7 bases; junction bases not matched to a gene: 7. Profiled with immunoSEQ multiplex PCR; TCRdb holds only in-frame clones, not every one. The table has about 75,000 clones, around 97% seen once; the top ten hold roughly 0.17%. The clonotype was recovered from a human donor in good health. The gene calls are TRBV4-1 and TRBJ1-1, with 10 nucleotides matching TRBD1. The sequencing sample was made of T cells isolated from PBMCs. The chain's CDR3 is CASSQTDRGRSEAFF. For the CDR3, the DNA is TGCGCCAGCAGCCAAACGGACAGGGGGAGGAGTGAAGCTTTCTTT.